Below, one T cell receptor (beta chain) is given with its context. Its antigen is unknown. A read error may be the cause here, since a much bigger clone is one base away. Both TCR beta VDJ combination and CDR3 sequence profiling were carried out. Genomic DNA was the template for this profiling. TCRdb reprocessed the reads with MiXCR, giving one entry per CDR3 protein. The table includes 300,000 or so distinct CDR3 sequences, roughly half detected once. V lost 4 bases and J 3 bases, leaving 18 bases between the germline ends. Germline-derived CDR1 and CDR2 are SGHAT and FQNNGV. There are 16 residues in the CDR3. The data were obtained in a study of CD8+CD57+ T cells in acquired aplastic anemia. About the research overall: The average for DNA from sorted CD4+ and CD8+ cells was 3.2 ug.

Study conclusions and caveats: With respect to CD8+ Simpson's diversity, patients and controls did not differ significantly. Shared by patients and controls, approximately 29 CD8+ CDR3s were abundant in patients.

The TCR sequence derives from a human donor with severe aplastic anemia or a healthy control (not recorded which). This chain links TRBV11-2 with TRBJ1-2; D ambiguous. Sequenced sample: sorted CD4+, CD8+, or CD8+CD57+ T cells (not recorded which) from PBMCs. The CDR3 spells CASSSLTRVKDYGYTF. The CDR3 bases are TGTGCCAGCAGCTCGCTAACTAGGGTGAAGGACTATGGCTACACCTTC.